The clone carrying this TCR beta chain was seen a few times. The antigen is not known. These data are taken from a study of T cells in Graves' hyperthyroidism and ophthalmopathy. Findings and limits, study-wide: A 13 V-J model separated ophthalmopathy from stable hyperthyroidism.

In patients aged 18 to 65, hyperthyroidism was newly diagnosed, with duration under 2 months. CDR1 and CDR2 (germline): SNHLY, FYNNEI. This CDR3 comprises 15 residues. Trimming left V 2 bases short and J 4 bases short, with 12 bases between. Amplified TCR beta CDR3 regions came from RNA transcripts. First-round RT-PCR of the TCR CDR3 relied on the HTBI primer set. TCRdb re-called the multiplex PCR reads through MiXCR, storing one row per CDR3 protein. Of approximately 710,000 distinct CDR3 sequences in the sample, 15% to 20% were seen once. This TCR came from a man aged 50 to 60 with Graves' hyperthyroidism. Sequencing used blood. The chain carries TRBV2 and TRBJ1-5, with D possibly TRBD1 on 6 matching bases. As DNA, the CDR3 is TGTGCCAGCAGTGAACAGGGGAATAGGAATCAGCCCCAGCATTTT. It specifies CASSEQGNRNQPQHF.